This T cell receptor beta chain comes out of a study of OX40 agonist ivuxolimab in advanced cancers. Sequencing was performed with immunoSEQ multiplex PCR; in TCRdb, only in-frame clones are kept and a portion is missing. The table records 85,000 to 120,000 clones, 90% of them present only once. Germline assignment: CDR1 SGHRS and CDR2 YFSETQ. CDR3 size: 15 residues. The V and J ends lost 4 bases and 1 base respectively, with 14 bases between them. This clonotype was obtained from an adult with an advanced solid tumor such as melanoma, head and neck, liver or kidney cancer. The sequencing used CD4+ or CD8+ T cells sorted from blood, collected in a trial of the OX40 agonist ivuxolimab. The chain uses TRBV5-1 and TRBJ1-1; D is possibly TRBD1 (6 bases). CDR3 region: CASSTQGTGNTEAFF. The DNA of the CDR3 is TGCGCCAGCAGCACCCAGGGGACGGGGAACACTGAAGCTTTCTTT.